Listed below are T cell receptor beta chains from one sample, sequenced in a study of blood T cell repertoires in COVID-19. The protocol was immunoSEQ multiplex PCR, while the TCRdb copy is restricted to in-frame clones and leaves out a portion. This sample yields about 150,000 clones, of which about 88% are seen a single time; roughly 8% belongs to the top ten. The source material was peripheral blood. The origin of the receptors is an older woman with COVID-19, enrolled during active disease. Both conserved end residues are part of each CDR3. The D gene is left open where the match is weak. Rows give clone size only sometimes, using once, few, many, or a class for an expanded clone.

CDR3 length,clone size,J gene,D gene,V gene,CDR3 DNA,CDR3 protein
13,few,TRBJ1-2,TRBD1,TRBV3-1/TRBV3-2,TGTGCCAGCAGCCGGACAGGGTTAGATGGCTACACCTTC,CASSRTGLDGYTF
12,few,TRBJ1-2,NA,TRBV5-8,TGTGCCAGCAGTCAGGTTTCCTATGGCTACACCTTC,CASSQVSYGYTF
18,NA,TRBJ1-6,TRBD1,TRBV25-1,TGTGCCAGCAGTGCCGTAGACTCCGGGACAGACTATAATTCACCCCTCCACTTT,CASSAVDSGTDYNSPLHF
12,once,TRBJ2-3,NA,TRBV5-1,TGCGCCAGCCGACTGGTGGGAGATACGCAGTATTTT,CASRLVGDTQYF
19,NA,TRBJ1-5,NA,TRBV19,TGTGCCAGTAGTCTCGAACCGTTGGGGGCGATGAATTTCAATCAGCCCCAGCATTTT,CASSLEPLGAMNFNQPQHF
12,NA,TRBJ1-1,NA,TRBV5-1,TGCGCCAGCAGCTTTACGGGCACTGAAGCTTTCTTT,CASSFTGTEAFF
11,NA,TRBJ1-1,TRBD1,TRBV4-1,TGCGCCAGCAGCCAAGGACAGGGGGCTTTCTTT,CASSQGQGAFF
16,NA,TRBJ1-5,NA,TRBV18,TGTGCCAGCTCACTTTTGCAAGGGGATGGCAATCAGCCCCAGCATTTT,CASSLLQGDGNQPQHF
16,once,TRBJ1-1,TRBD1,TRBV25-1,TGTGCCAGCAGTGCCATCGGCCGGACAGGGTCCACTGAAGCTTTCTTT,CASSAIGRTGSTEAFF
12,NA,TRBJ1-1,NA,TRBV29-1,TGCAGCGGCAGGGGTACTCCTACTGAAGCTTTCTTT,CSGRGTPTEAFF
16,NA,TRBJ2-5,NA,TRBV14,TGTGCCAGCAGCCAACCAACAGCCTCGCGGGCCGAGACCCAGTACTTC,CASSQPTASRAETQYF
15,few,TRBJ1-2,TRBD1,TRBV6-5,TGTGCCAGCAGTCGCTGGACAGGAACCAACTATGGCTACACCTTC,CASSRWTGTNYGYTF
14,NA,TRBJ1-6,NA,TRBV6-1,TGTGCCAGCAGTGAATCCAGGGTCGATTCACCCCTCCACTTT,CASSESRVDSPLHF
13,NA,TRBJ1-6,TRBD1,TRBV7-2,TGTGCCAGCAGCGTGATCAGGGGGCAACCCCTCCACTTT,CASSVIRGQPLHF
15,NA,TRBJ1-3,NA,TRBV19,TGTGCCAGTAGCGACACTTCAGCACCTGGAAACACCATATATTTT,CASSDTSAPGNTIYF
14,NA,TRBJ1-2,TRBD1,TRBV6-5,TGTGCCAGCAGTCCACAGACAGGGATCTATGGCTACACCTTC,CASSPQTGIYGYTF
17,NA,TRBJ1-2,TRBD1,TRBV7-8,TGTGCCAGCAGCCCCCGGGGGACAGGGGGCATGGACTATGGCTACACCTTC,CASSPRGTGGMDYGYTF
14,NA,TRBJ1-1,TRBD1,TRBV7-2,TGTGCCAGCAGCTTAGACAGGGGAATATCTGAAGCTTTCTTT,CASSLDRGISEAFF
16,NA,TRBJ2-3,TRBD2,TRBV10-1,TGCGCCAGCAGTGACGGGACTAGAGCTTCGGCAGATACGCAGTATTTT,CASSDGTRASADTQYF
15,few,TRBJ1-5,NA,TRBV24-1,TGTGCCACCAGTGGGGACACGAGAGGCAATCAGCCCCAGCATTTT,CATSGDTRGNQPQHF
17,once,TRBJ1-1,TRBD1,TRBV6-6,TGTGCCAGCAGTCATGGGGGACAGGGGGCGCAGGACACTGAAGCTTTCTTT,CASSHGGQGAQDTEAFF
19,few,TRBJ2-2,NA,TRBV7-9,TGTGCCAGCAGCTCCGACAGGGGACTAGCTGATTTTGCGCCCGGGGAGCTGTTTTTT,CASSSDRGLADFAPGELFF
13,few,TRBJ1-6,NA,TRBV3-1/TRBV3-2,TGTGCCAGCAGCCCCATTGATAATTCACCCCTCCACTTT,CASSPIDNSPLHF
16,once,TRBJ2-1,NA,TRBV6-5,TGTGCCAGCAGTTACGCGACTGTTAGCTCCTACAATGAGCAGTTCTTC,CASSYATVSSYNEQFF
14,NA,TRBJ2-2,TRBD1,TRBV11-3,TGTGCCAGCAGCCAACAGGGGGCGGGCGGGGAGCTGTTTTTT,CASSQQGAGGELFF
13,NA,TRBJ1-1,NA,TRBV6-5,TGTGCCAGCAGTTTGGAGGCCCACACTGAAGCTTTCTTT,CASSLEAHTEAFF
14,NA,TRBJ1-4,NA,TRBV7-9,TGTGCCAGCAGCTTAGGCCTAAACAATGAAAAACTGTTTTTT,CASSLGLNNEKLFF
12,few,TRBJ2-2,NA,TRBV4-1,TGCGCCAGCAGCCTATCAGCCGGGGAGCTGTTTTTT,CASSLSAGELFF
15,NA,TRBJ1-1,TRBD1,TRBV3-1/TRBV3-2,TGTGCCAGCAGCCCCGGACAGGGAGGGTACACTGAAGCTTTCTTT,CASSPGQGGYTEAFF
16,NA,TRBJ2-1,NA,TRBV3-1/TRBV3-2,TGTGCCAGCAGCCTTCGACTACCGAGCTCCTACAATGAGCAGTTCTTC,CASSLRLPSSYNEQFF
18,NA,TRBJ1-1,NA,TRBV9,TGTGCCACCCGCGTAGGGGGGGGCCAGGGGCTCATGAACACTGAAGCTTTCTTT,CATRVGGGQGLMNTEAFF
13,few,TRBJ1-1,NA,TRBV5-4,TGTGCCAGCAGCAAGGATCCTAGCGCTGAAGCTTTCTTT,CASSKDPSAEAFF
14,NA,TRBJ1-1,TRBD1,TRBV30,TGTGCCTGGACCACCATCCAGGGGGGCACTGAAGCTTTCTTT,CAWTTIQGGTEAFF
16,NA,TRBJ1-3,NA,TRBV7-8,TGTGCCAGCAGCTCCGCGACACTCGCCTCTGGCAACACCATATATTTT,CASSSATLASGNTIYF
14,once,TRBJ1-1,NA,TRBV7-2,TGTGCCAGCAGCTATCGACAGGCGAACACTGAAGCTTTCTTT,CASSYRQANTEAFF
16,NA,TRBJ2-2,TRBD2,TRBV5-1,TGCGCCAGCAGCTTGGGACTAGCGGGAGGCGGCGGGGAGCTGTTTTTT,CASSLGLAGGGGELFF
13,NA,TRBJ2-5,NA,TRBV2,TGTGCCAGTCGCGGGCAGCCCGGGGAGACCCAGTACTTC,CASRGQPGETQYF
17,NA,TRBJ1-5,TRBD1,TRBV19,TGTGCCAGTAGTATAACGACAGGGCTTGGGAGCAATCAGCCCCAGCATTTT,CASSITTGLGSNQPQHF
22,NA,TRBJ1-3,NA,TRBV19,TGTGCCAGTAGTAGAGACCGACCCGGGACTCGTAAAAGCCAACACTCTGGAAACACCATATATTTT,CASSRDRPGTRKSQHSGNTIYF
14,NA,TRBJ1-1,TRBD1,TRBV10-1,TGCGCCAGCAGTCCGGGACAGGAGTACACTGAAGCTTTCTTT,CASSPGQEYTEAFF
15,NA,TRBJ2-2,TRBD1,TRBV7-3,TGTGCCAGCAGCCCAACAGGGGGCCCCACCGGGGAGCTGTTTTTT,CASSPTGGPTGELFF
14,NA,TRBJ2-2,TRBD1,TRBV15,TGTGCCACCAAGGGGACAGCGAACACCGGGGAGCTGTTTTTT,CATKGTANTGELFF
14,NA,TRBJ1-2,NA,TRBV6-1,TGTGCCAGCAGTGAAGCAGCGGGCTTCTATGGCTACACCTTC,CASSEAAGFYGYTF